The sequence of this T cell receptor beta chain was determined in a study of T and B cells in COVID-19 patients. Overall study: Blood was sampled from COVID-19 patients who were either actively infected or recovered. The recovered cohort's median age was approximately 37 years, versus roughly 63 years in active infection. Comorbidities linked to unfavorable COVID-19 outcome were present in nine tenths of the roughly 20 active-infection patients. Most recovered patients had mild to moderate COVID-19 treated as outpatients.

TRB rearrangements were amplified by multiplex PCR with BIOMED2 TRB-A/B primers. TCRdb re-derived calls from the multiplex PCR reads in MiXCR, one entry per CDR3 protein. The sample has approximately 11,000 distinct CDR3 sequences, approximately 29% seen once. The CDR3 has 14 residues. The V and J ends lost 5 bases and 2 bases respectively, with 12 bases between them. Germline values: CDR1 MNHEY, CDR2 SVGEGT. TRB was amplified from approximately 250-500 ng of blood genomic DNA. The clonotype originates from a human donor who had recovered from COVID-19. Material: blood. The V call is TRBV6-2 or TRBV6-3, the J call TRBJ2-5; D call uncertain. Written as DNA, the CDR3 is TGTGCCAGCAGTCCCATAGAGTGGCAAGAGACCCAGTACTTC. It yields the protein CASSPIEWQETQYF.